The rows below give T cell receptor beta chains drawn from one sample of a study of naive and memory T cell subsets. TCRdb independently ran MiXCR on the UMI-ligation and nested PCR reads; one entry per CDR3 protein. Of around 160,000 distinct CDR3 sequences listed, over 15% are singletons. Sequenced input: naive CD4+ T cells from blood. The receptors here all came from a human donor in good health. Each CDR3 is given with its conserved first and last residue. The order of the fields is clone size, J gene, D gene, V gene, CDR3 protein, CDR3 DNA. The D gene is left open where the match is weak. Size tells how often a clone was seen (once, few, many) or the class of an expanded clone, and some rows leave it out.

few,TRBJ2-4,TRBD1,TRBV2,CASSQTGGYIQYF,TGTGCCAGCAGTCAGACAGGGGGATACATTCAGTACTTC
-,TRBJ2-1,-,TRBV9,CASSALSSYNEQFF,TGTGCCAGCAGCGCCCTAAGCTCCTACAATGAGCAGTTCTTC
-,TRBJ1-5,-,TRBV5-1,CASSLHPSNQPQHF,TGCGCCAGCAGCCTCCATCCGAGCAATCAGCCCCAGCATTTT
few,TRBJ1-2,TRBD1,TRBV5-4,CASRIRDRGVLHYGYTF,TGTGCCAGCCGGATACGGGACAGGGGCGTACTGCACTATGGCTACACCTTC
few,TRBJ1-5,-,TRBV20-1,CSARLGSNQPQHF,TGCAGTGCTAGACTCGGGAGCAATCAGCCCCAGCATTTT
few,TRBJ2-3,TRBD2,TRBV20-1,CSATGTSGSTDTQYF,TGCAGTGCAACTGGGACTAGCGGCAGCACAGATACGCAGTATTTT
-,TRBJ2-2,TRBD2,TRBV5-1,CASSLGLAGVGTGELFF,TGCGCCAGCAGCTTGGGACTAGCGGGAGTGGGCACCGGGGAGCTGTTTTTT
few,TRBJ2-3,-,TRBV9,CASSVGGSRADTQYF,TGTGCCAGCAGCGTAGGGGGTAGTCGTGCAGATACGCAGTATTTT
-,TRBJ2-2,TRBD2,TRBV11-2,CASSPVGGGTGELFF,TGTGCCAGCAGCCCGGTCGGGGGAGGGACCGGGGAGCTGTTTTTT
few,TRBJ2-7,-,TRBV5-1,CASSERSGTSTYEQYF,TGCGCCAGCAGCGAAAGATCCGGGACCTCGACCTACGAGCAGTACTTC
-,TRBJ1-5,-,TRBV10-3,CAISEKGMNNQPQHF,TGTGCCATCAGTGAGAAAGGCATGAACAATCAGCCCCAGCATTTT
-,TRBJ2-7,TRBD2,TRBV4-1,CASSQPTSGSSYNEQYF,TGCGCCAGCAGCCAACCAACTAGCGGGAGTTCATACAATGAGCAGTACTTC
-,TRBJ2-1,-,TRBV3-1,CASSQVWGNRAPTGHEQFF,TGTGCCAGCAGCCAAGTATGGGGGAACAGGGCACCGACCGGGCATGAGCAGTTCTTC
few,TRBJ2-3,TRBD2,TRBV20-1,CSARDRLAGRSRTQYF,TGCAGTGCTAGAGATCGGCTAGCGGGACGGTCGCGTACGCAGTATTTT
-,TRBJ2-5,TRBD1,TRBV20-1,CSARIRDRGQETQYF,TGCAGTGCTAGAATCCGGGACAGGGGCCAAGAGACCCAGTACTTC
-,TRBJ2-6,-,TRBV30,CAWSVAGANVLTF,TGTGCCTGGAGTGTTGCCGGGGCCAACGTCCTGACTTTC
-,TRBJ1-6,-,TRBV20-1,CSAAAGGNSPLHF,TGCAGTGCTGCGGCAGGAGGCAATTCACCCCTCCACTTT
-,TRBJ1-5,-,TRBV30,CAWSSVNSNQPQHF,TGTGCCTGGAGTTCGGTTAATAGCAATCAGCCCCAGCATTTT
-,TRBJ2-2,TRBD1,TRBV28,CASTPVRDRGDGELFF,TGTGCCAGCACCCCCGTGCGGGACAGGGGTGACGGGGAGCTGTTTTTT
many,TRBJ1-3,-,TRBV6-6,CASREGQRGNTIYF,TGTGCCAGCAGAGAAGGACAGCGCGGAAACACCATATATTTT
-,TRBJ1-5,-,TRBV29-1,CSVARNSNKPQHF,TGCAGCGTTGCCAGAAATAGCAATAAGCCCCAGCATTTT
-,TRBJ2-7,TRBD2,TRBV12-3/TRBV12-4,CASSLELAGVYEQYF,TGTGCCAGCAGTTTGGAACTAGCGGGAGTCTACGAGCAGTACTTC
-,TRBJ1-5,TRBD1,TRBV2,CASRTGGDQPQHF,TGTGCCAGCAGGACAGGGGGGGATCAGCCCCAGCATTTT
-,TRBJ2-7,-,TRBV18,CASSPDSPRDYEQYF,TGTGCCAGCTCGCCAGACAGCCCCCGGGACTACGAGCAGTACTTC
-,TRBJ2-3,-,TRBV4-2,CASSQEKIRGNTDTQYF,TGTGCCAGCAGCCAAGAGAAGATTCGCGGGAACACAGATACGCAGTATTTT
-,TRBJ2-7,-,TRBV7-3,CASSPAGAGYEQYF,TGTGCCAGCAGCCCCGCGGGGGCAGGCTACGAGCAGTACTTC
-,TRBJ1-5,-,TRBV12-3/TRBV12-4,CASSLVSPPQHF,TGTGCCAGCAGTTTGGTAAGTCCGCCCCAGCATTTT
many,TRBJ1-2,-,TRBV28,CASSTQGTLLYGYTF,TGTGCCAGCAGTACGCAGGGGACCCTCCTCTATGGCTACACCTTC
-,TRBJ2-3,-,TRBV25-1,CASSELGRTGADTQYF,TGTGCCAGCAGTGAATTGGGTCGAACGGGCGCAGATACGCAGTATTTT
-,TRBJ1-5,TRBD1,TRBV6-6,CASRGGQGSYQPQHF,TGTGCCAGCAGGGGGGGACAGGGGAGCTATCAGCCCCAGCATTTT
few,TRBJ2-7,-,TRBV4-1,CASSQGGASAGVPYEQYF,TGCGCCAGCAGCCAAGGGGGGGCGAGTGCGGGGGTTCCCTACGAGCAGTACTTC
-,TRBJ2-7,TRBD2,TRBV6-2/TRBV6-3,CASNQGGTSGLNYEQYF,TGTGCCAGCAACCAGGGTGGGACTAGCGGATTAAACTACGAGCAGTACTTC
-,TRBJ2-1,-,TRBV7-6,CASSLMGGSNYNEQFF,TGTGCCAGCAGCTTAATGGGCGGATCAAACTACAATGAGCAGTTCTTC
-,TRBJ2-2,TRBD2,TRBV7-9,CASSVSGTSGSTGELFF,TGTGCCAGCAGCGTCTCCGGGACTAGCGGGAGTACCGGGGAGCTGTTTTTT
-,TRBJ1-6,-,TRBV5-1,CASSLDRVNSPLHF,TGCGCCAGCAGCCTTGACAGAGTTAATTCACCCCTCCACTTT
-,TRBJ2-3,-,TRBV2,CASSESLGSTDTQYF,TGTGCCAGCAGTGAATCCTTAGGCAGCACAGATACGCAGTATTTT
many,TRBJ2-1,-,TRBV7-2,CASSLGAGPYNEQFF,TGTGCCAGCAGCTTAGGGGCGGGACCCTACAATGAGCAGTTCTTC
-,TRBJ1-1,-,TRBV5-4,CASSLGQANTEAFF,TGTGCCAGCAGCTTGGGACAGGCAAACACTGAAGCTTTCTTT
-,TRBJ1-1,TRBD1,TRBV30,CAWIGQGVDTEAFF,TGTGCCTGGATAGGGCAGGGGGTTGACACTGAAGCTTTCTTT